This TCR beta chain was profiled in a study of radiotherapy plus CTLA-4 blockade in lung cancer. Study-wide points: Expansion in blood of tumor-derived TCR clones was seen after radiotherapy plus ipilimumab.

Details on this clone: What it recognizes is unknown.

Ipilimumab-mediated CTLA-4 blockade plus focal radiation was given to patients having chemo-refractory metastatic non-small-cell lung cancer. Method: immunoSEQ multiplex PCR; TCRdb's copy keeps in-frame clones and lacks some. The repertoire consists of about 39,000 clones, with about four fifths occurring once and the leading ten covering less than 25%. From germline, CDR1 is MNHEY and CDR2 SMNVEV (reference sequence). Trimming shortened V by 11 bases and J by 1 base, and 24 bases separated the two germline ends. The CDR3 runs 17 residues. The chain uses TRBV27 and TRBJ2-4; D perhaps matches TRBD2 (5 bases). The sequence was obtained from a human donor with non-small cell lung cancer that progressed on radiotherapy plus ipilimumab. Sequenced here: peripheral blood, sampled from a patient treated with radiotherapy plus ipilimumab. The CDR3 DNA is TGTGCCCAGCAAGGGAAAAAGAGGGAGAGGGCCAAAAACATTCAGTACTTC. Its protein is CAQQGKKRERAKNIQYF.